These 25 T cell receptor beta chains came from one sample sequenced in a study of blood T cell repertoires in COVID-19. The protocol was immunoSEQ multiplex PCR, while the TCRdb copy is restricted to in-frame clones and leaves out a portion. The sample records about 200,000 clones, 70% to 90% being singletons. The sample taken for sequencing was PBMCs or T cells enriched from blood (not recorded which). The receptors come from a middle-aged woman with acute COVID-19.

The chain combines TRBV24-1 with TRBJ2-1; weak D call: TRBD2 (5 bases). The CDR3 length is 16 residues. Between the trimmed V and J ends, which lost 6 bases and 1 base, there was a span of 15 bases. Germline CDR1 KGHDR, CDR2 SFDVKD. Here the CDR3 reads CATSTRDHRSYNEQFF. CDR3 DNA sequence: TGTGCCACCAGTACTAGAGACCATAGATCCTACAATGAGCAGTTCTTC.

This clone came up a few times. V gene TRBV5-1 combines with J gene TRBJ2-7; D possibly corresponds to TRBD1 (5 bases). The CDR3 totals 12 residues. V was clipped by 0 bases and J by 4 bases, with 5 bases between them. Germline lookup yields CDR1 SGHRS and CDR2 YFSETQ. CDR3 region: CASSLEGYEQYF. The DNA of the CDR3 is TGCGCCAGCAGCTTGGAGGGGTACGAGCAGTACTTC.

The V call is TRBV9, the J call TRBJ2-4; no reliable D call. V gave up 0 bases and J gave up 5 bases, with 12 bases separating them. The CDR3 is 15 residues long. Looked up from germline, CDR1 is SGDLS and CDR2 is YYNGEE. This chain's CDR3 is CASSVAPAPENIQYF. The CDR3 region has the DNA TGTGCCAGCAGCGTAGCTCCCGCGCCGGAAAACATTCAGTACTTC. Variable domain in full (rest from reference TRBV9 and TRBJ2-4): DSGVTQTPKHLITATGQRVTLRCSPRSGDLSVYWYQQSLDQGLQFLIQYYNGEERAKGNILERFSAQQFPDLHSELNLSSLELGDSALYFCASSVAPAPENIQYFGAGTRLSVL.

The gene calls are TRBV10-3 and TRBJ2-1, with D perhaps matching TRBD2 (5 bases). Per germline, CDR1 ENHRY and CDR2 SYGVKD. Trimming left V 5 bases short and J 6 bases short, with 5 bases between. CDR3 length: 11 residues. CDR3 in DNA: TGTGCCATCAGTAGCGGCAATGAGCAGTTCTTC. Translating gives CAISSGNEQFF.

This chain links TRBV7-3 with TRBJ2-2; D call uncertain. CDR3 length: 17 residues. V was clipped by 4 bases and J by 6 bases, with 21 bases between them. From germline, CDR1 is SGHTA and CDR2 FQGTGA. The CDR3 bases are TGTGCCAGCAGCTCCCCGTCAGCGTTTGGTAATTCCGGGGAGCTGTTTTTT. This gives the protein CASSSPSAFGNSGELFF.

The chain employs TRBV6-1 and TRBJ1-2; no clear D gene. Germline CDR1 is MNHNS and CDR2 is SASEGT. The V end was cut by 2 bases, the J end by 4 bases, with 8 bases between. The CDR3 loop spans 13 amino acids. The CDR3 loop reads CASSEIGSYGYTF. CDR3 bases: TGTGCCAGCAGTGAAATCGGGTCCTATGGCTACACCTTC.

The CDR3 DNA reads as TGTGCCAGCAGCTTGGAAGGGGGTTGGAATGAGCAGTTCTTC. It translates to CASSLEGGWNEQFF. V usage is TRBV5-6 and J usage is TRBJ2-1; tentative D call: TRBD1 (6 bases). This CDR3 comprises 14 residues. The germline gives CDR1 SGHDT, CDR2 YYEEEE. Between the trimmed V and J ends, which lost 0 bases and 7 bases, there was a span of 11 bases.

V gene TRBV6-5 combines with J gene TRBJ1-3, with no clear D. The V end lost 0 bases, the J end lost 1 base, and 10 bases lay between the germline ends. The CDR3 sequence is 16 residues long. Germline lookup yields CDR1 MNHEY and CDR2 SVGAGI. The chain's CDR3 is CASSYSFQRSGNTIYF. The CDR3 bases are TGTGCCAGCAGTTACTCGTTTCAGCGTTCTGGAAACACCATATATTTT.

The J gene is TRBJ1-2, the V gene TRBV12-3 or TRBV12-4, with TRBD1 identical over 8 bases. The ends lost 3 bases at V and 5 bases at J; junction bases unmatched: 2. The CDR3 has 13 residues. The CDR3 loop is CASSFDRGYGYTF. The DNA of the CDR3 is TGTGCCAGCAGTTTCGACAGGGGATATGGCTACACCTTC.

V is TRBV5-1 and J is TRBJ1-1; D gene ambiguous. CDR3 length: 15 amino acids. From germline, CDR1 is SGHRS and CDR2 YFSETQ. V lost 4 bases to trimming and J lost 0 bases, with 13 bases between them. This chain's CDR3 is CASSPSGEMNTEAFF. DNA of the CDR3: TGCGCCAGCAGCCCGTCCGGGGAAATGAACACTGAAGCTTTCTTT.

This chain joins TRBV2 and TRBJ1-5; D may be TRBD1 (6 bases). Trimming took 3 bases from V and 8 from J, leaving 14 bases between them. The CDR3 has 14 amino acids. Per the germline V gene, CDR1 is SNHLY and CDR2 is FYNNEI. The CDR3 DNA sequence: TGTGCCAGCAGTGAGAGACAGGCTTTCAAGCCCCAGCATTTT. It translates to CASSERQAFKPQHF.

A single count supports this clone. Written as DNA, the CDR3 is TGTGCCAGCAGCGATGTTACTAGGGGGCTTGAAAAACTGTTTTTT. Encoded protein: CASSDVTRGLEKLFF. The chain employs TRBV7-9 and TRBJ1-4; 7 bases are a match to TRBD1. V was clipped by 5 bases and J by 7 bases; unmatched bases: 10. The germline V gene has CDR1 SEHNR and CDR2 FQNEAQ (reference sequence). This CDR3 comprises 15 residues.

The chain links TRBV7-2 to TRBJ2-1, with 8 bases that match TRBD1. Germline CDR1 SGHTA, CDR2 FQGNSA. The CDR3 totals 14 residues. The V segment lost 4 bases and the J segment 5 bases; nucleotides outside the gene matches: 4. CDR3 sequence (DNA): TGTGCCAGCAGCTCCGGGACAGGACACAATGAGCAGTTCTTC. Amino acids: CASSSGTGHNEQFF.

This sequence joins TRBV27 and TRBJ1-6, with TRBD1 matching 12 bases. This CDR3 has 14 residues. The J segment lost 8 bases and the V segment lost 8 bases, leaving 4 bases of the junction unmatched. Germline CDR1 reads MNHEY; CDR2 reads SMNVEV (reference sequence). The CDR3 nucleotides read TGTGCCAGCTCCCGGGACAGGGGGCATTCACCCCTCCACTTT. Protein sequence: CASSRDRGHSPLHF.

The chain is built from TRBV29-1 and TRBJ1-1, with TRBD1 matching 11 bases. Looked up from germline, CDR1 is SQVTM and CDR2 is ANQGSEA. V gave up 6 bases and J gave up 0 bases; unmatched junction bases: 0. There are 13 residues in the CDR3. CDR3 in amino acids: CSVGQGVNTEAFF. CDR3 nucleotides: TGCAGCGTGGGACAGGGGGTGAACACTGAAGCTTTCTTT. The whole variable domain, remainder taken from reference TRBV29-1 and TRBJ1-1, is SAVISQKPSRDICQRGTSLTIQCQVDSQVTMMFWYRQQPGQSLTLIATANQGSEATYESGFVIDKFPISRPNLTFSTLTVSNMSPEDSSIYLCSVGQGVNTEAFFGQGTRLTVV.

CDR3: CASSPSVSIFYEQYF. Written as DNA, the CDR3 is TGTGCCAGCAGCCCCTCCGTCAGTATTTTCTACGAGCAGTACTTC. This chain joins TRBV7-2 and TRBJ2-7, with D uncertain. From germline, CDR1 is SGHTA and CDR2 FQGNSA. Trimming removed 5 bases from V and 3 bases from J, with 17 bases in between. The CDR3 spans 15 residues.

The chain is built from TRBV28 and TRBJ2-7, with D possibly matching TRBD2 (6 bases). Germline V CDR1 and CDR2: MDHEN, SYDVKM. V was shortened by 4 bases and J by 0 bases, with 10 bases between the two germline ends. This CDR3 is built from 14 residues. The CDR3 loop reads CASSSSDTSYEQYF. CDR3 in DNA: TGTGCCAGCAGTTCTAGCGATACCTCCTACGAGCAGTACTTC.

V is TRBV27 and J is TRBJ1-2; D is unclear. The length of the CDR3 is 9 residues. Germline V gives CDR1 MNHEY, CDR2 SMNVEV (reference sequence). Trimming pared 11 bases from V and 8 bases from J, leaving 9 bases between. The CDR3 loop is CALIGGYTF. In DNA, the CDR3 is TGTGCCCTCATCGGGGGCTACACCTTC.

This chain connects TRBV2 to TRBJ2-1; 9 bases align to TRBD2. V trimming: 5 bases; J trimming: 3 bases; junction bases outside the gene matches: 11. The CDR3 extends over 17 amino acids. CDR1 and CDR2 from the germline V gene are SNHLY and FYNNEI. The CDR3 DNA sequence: TGTGCCAGCAGTTATCACAGGGGACTAGCAGTCTACAATGAGCAGTTCTTC. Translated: CASSYHRGLAVYNEQFF.

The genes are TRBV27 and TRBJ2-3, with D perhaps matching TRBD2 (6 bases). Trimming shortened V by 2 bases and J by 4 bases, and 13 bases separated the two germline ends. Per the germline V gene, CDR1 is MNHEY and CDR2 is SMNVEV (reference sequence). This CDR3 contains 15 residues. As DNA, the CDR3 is TGTGCCAGCAGTTTAGCGGGTGGGGAGGCAGATACGCAGTATTTT. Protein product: CASSLAGGEADTQYF.

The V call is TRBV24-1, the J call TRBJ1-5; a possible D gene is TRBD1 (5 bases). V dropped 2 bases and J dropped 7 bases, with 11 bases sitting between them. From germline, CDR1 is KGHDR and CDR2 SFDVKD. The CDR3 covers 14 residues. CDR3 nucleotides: TGTGCCACCAGTGATTCAGGGAAACGGCAGCCCCAGCATTTT. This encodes CATSDSGKRQPQHF.

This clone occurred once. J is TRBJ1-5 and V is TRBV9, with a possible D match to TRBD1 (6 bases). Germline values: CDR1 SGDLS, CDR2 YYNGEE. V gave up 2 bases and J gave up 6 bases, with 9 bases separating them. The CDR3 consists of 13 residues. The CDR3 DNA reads TGTGCCAGCAGCGTGGACAGTTTTCAGCCCCAGCATTTT. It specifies CASSVDSFQPQHF.

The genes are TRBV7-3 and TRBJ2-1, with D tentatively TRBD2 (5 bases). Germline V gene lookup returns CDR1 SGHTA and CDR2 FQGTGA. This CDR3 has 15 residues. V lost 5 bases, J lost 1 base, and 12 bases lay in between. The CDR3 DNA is TGTGCCAGCAGCCCTACGGACTTTTCCTACAATGAGCAGTTCTTC. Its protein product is CASSPTDFSYNEQFF.

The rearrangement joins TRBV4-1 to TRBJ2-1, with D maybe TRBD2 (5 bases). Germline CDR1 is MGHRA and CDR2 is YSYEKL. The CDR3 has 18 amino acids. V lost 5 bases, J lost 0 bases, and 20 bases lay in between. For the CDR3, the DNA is TGCGCCAGCAGCGACCCCCTAGGGCGGGTAAGCTCCTACAATGAGCAGTTCTTC. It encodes CASSDPLGRVSSYNEQFF.

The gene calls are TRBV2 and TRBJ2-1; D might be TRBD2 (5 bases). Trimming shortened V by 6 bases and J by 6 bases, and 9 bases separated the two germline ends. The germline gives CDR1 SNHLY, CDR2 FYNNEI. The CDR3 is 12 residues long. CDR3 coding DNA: TGTGCCAGCAGCGGACTTATCAATGAGCAGTTCTTC. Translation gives CASSGLINEQFF.